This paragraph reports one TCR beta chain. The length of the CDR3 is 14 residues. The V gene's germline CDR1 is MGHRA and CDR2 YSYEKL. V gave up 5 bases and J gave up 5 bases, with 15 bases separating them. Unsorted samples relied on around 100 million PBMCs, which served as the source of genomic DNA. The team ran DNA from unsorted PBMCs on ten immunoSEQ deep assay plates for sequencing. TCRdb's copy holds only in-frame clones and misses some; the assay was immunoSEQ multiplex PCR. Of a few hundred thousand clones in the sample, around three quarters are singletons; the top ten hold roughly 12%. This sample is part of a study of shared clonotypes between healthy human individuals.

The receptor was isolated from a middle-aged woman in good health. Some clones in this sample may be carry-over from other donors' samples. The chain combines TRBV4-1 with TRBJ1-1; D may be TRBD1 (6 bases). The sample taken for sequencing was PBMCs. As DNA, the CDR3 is TGCGCCAGCAGCAACACAGGGCGTGGGACTGAAGCTTTCTTT. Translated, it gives CASSNTGRGTEAFF.